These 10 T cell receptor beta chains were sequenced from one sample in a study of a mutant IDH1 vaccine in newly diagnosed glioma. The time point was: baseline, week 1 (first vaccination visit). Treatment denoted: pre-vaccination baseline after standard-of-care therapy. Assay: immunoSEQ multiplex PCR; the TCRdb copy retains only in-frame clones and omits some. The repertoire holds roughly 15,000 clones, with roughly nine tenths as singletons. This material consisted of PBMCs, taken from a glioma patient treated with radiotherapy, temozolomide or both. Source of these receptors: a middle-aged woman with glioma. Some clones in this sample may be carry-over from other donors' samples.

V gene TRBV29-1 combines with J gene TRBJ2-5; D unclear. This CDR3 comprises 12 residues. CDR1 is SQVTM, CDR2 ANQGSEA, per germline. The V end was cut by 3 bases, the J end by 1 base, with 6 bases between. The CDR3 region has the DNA TGCAGCGTTGATAAGGGCCAAGAGACCCAGTACTTC. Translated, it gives CSVDKGQETQYF.

The CDR3: CASSPHRAFF. In DNA, the CDR3 is TGTGCCAGCTCACCACACAGGGCGTTTTTT. This chain joins TRBV18 and TRBJ1-4; perhaps TRBD1 as D (6 bases). The germline V gene encodes CDR1 KGHSH and CDR2 LQKENI. CDR3 length: 10 amino acids. V was trimmed by 1 base and J by 16 bases, leaving 7 bases between them. Complete variable domain (other parts from reference TRBV18 and TRBJ1-4): NAGVMQNPRHLVRRRGQEARLRCSPMKGHSHVYWYRQLPEEGLKFMVYLQKENIIDESGMPKERFSAEFPKEGPSILRIQQVVRGDSAAYFCASSPHRAFFGSGTQLSVL.

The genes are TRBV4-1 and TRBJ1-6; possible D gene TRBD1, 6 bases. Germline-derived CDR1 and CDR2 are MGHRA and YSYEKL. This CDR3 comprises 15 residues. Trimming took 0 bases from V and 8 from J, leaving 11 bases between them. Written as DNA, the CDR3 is TGCGCCAGCAGCCAAGATCGACAGGAATATTCACCCCTCCACTTT. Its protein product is CASSQDRQEYSPLHF.

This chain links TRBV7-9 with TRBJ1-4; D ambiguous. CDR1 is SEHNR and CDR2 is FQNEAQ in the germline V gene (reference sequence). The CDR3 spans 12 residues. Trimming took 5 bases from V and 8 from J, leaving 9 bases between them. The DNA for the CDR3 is TGTGCCAGCAGCGTTCAAGGAGAAAAACTGTTTTTT. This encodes CASSVQGEKLFF.

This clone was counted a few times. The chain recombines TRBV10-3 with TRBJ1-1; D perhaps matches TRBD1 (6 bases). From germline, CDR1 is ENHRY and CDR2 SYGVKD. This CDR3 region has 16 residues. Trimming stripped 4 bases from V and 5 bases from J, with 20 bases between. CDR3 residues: CAISGSMWRGGTEAFF. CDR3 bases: TGTGCCATCAGTGGATCTATGTGGAGGGGGGGGACTGAAGCTTTCTTT.

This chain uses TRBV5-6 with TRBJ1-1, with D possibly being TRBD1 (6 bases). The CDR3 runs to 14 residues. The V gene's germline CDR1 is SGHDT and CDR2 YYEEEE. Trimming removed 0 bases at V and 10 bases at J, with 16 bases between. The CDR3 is CASSLAIQGPRAFF. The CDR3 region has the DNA TGTGCCAGCAGCTTGGCCATACAGGGCCCAAGAGCTTTCTTT.

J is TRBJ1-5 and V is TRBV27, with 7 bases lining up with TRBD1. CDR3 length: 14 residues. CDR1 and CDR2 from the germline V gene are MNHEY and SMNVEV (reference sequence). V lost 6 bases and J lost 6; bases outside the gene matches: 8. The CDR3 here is CASRPTGVSQPQHF. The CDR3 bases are TGTGCCAGCAGACCTACAGGGGTAAGTCAGCCCCAGCATTTT.

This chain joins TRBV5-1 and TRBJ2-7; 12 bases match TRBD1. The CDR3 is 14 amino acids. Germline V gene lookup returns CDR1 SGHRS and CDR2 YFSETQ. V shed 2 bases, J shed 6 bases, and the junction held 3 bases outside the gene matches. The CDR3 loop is CASSFGTGGFEQYF. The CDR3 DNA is TGCGCCAGCAGCTTCGGGACAGGGGGCTTCGAGCAGTACTTC.

CDR3 bases: TGTGCCTGGAGGGGGGACAGGACCAATCAGCCCCAGCATTTT. This translates into CAWRGDRTNQPQHF. The chain couples TRBV30 to TRBJ1-5; 8 bases are a match to TRBD1. CDR3 length: 14 residues. After removal of 3 bases from V and 3 bases from J, the junction contained 4 bases not matched to a gene. Germline loops: CDR1 GTSNPN, CDR2 SVGIG (reference sequence).

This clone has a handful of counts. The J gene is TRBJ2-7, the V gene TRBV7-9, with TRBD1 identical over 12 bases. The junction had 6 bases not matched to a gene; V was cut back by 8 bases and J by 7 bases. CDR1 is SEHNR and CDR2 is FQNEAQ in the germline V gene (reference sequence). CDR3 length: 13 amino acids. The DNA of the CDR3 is TGTGCCAGCGAGGGACAGGGGGCGGGAGAGCAGTACTTC. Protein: CASEGQGAGEQYF.